This TCR beta chain was sequenced for a study of blood T cell repertoires in COVID-19. Study overall: Sites across the United States, Italy and Spain contributed samples from acute and convalescent COVID-19. T cells, B-cell-depleted T cells, or PBMCs supplied cDNA or gDNA.

The V end was cut by 10 bases, the J end by 5 bases, with 17 bases between. The CDR3 loop spans 13 amino acids. Germline values: CDR1 SNHLY, CDR2 FYNNEI. As processed by the authors: The assay estimated nucleated cells by amplifying reference gene primers. The method was immunoSEQ multiplex PCR; TCRdb's version includes in-frame clones alone and lacks a portion of them. Clonal size and the V and J genes are those of that table, whereas D and trimming came from the DNA. The table lists fewer than 20,000 clones, roughly 87% of them singletons. Sequenced: peripheral blood. This receptor was taken from a human donor in a cohort sampled during active COVID-19. The V call is TRBV2, the J call TRBJ2-5; maybe TRBD2 (8 bases). This CDR3 is CATTGGGVETQYF. CDR3 nucleotides: TGTGCCACCACGGGAGGGGGCGTGGAGACCCAGTACTTC.